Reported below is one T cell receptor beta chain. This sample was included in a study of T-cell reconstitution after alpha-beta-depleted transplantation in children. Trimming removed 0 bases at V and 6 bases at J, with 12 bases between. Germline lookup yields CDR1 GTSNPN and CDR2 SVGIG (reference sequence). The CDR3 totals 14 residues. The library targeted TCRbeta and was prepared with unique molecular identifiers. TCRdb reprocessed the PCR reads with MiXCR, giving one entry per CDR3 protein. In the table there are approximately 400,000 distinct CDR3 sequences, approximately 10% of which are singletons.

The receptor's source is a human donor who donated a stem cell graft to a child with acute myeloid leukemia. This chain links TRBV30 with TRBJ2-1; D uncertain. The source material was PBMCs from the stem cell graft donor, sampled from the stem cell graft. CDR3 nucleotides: TGTGCCTGGAGTGTACGCCGTTCAGGCAATGAGCAGTTCTTC. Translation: CAWSVRRSGNEQFF.